This paragraph reports one TCR beta chain. The protocol was immunoSEQ multiplex PCR, while the TCRdb copy is restricted to in-frame clones and leaves out a portion. In the table there are just over 300,000 clones, about nine tenths of which are singletons. The data are from a study of blood T cell repertoires in COVID-19. This CDR3 has 15 amino acids. The V gene's germline CDR1 is MDHEN and CDR2 SYDVKM. V was clipped by 5 bases and J by 7 bases, with 18 bases between them. This receptor was identified in a young man with active or convalescent COVID-19. The source material was peripheral blood. The chain combines TRBV28 with TRBJ1-3, with a weak D call TRBD1 (5 bases). CDR3 nucleotide sequence: TGTGCCAGCAGTCTACCGGGGGGAGAGGCGAACACCATATATTTT. The encoded protein is CASSLPGGEANTIYF.